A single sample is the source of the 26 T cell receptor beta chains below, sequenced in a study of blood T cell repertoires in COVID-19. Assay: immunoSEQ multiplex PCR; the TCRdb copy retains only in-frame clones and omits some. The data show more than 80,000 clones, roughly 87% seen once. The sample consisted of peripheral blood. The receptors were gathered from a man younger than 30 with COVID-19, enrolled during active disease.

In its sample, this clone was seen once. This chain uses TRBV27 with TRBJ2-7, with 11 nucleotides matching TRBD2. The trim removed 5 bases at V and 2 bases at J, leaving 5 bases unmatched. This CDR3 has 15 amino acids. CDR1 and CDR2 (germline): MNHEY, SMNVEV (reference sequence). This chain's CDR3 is CASSPGLAGTYEQYF. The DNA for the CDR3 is TGTGCCAGCAGTCCCGGACTAGCGGGTACCTACGAGCAGTACTTC.

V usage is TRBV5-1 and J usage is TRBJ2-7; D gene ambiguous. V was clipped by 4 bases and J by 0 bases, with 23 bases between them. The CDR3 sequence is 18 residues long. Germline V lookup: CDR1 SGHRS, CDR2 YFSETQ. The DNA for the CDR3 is TGCGCCAGCAGCCTTTCGAAATTAGACACCCCGAGCTCCTACGAGCAGTACTTC. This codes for CASSLSKLDTPSSYEQYF.

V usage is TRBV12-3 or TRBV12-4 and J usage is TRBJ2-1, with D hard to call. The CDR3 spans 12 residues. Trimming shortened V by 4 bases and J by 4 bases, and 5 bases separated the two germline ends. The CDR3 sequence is CASSSLYNEQFF. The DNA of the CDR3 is TGTGCCAGCAGTTCCCTATACAATGAGCAGTTCTTC.

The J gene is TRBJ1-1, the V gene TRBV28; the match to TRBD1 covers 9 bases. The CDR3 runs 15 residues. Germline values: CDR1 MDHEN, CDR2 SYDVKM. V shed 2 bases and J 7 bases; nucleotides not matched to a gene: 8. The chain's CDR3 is CASSLPGQGGFEAFF. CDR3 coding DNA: TGTGCCAGCAGTTTACCGGGACAGGGTGGATTTGAAGCTTTCTTT. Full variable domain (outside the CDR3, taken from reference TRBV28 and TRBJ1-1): DVKVTQSSRYLVKRTGEKVFLECVQDMDHENMFWYRQDPGLGLRLIYFSYDVKMKEKGDIPEGYSVSREKKERFSLILESASTNQTSMYLCASSLPGQGGFEAFFGQGTRLTVV.

This CDR3 is CASSSFGTGPSNQPQHF. CDR3 DNA: TGTGCCAGCAGTTCATTTGGGACAGGGCCTAGCAATCAGCCCCAGCATTTT. This sequence joins TRBV28 and TRBJ1-5; 9 bases agree with TRBD1. This CDR3 is 17 amino acids long. CDR1 MDHEN and CDR2 SYDVKM come from the germline V gene. V trimming: 4 bases; J trimming: 0 bases; junction bases outside the gene matches: 7.

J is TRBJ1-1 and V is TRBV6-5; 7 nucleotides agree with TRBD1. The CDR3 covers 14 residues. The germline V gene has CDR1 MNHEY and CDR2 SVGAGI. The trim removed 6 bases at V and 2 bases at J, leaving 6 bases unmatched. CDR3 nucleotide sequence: TGTGCCAGCAGAGAGGGGACAGTCAACACTGAAGCTTTCTTT. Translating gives CASREGTVNTEAFF.

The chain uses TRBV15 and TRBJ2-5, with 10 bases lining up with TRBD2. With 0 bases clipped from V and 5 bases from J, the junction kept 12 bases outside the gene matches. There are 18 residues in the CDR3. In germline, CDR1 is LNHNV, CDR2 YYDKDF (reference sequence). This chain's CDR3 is CATSRDRSPSGRGETQYF. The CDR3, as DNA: TGTGCCACCAGCAGAGATCGAAGTCCTAGCGGGAGAGGGGAGACCCAGTACTTC.

The CDR3 reads CASSPSVSGNTIYF. DNA of the CDR3: TGTGCCAGTAGTCCTTCTGTTTCCGGAAACACCATATATTTT. This rearrangement joins TRBV19 to TRBJ1-3; no firm D call. V shed 5 bases and J shed 4 bases, with 12 bases lying between them. The CDR3 covers 14 residues. Germline CDR1 LNHDA, CDR2 SQIVND (reference sequence).

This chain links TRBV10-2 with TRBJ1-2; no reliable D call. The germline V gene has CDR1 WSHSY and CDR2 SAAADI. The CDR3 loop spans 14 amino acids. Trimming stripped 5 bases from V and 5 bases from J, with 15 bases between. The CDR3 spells CASSRGPRDYGYTF. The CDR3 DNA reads TGCGCCAGCAGTCGGGGTCCAAGGGATTATGGCTACACCTTC.

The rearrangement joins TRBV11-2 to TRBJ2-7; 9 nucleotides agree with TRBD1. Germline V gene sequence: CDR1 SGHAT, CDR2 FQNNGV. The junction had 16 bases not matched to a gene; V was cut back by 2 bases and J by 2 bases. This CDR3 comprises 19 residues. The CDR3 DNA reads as TGTGCCAGCAGCTTAAAGCGTGGGACAGGGAGGGGGGTGACCTACGAGCAGTACTTC. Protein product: CASSLKRGTGRGVTYEQYF. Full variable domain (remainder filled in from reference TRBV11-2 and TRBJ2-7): EAGVAQSPRYKIIEKRQSVAFWCNPISGHATLYWYQQILGQGPKLLIQFQNNGVVDDSQLPKDRFSAERLKGVDSTLKIQPAKLEDSAVYLCASSLKRGTGRGVTYEQYFGPGTRLTVT.

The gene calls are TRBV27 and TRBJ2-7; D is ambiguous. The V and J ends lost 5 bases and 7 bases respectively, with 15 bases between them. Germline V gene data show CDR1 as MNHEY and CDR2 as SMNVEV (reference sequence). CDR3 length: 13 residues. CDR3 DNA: TGTGCCAGCAGTACCGGAGACTCGTTAGAGCAGTACTTC. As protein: CASSTGDSLEQYF.

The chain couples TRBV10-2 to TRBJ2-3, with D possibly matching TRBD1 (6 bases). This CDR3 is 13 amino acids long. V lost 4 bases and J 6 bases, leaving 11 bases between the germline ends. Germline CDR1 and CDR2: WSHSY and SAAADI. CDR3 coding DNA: TGCGCCAGCAGTGTGGGGGCCCGCGATACGCAGTATTTT. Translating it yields CASSVGARDTQYF.

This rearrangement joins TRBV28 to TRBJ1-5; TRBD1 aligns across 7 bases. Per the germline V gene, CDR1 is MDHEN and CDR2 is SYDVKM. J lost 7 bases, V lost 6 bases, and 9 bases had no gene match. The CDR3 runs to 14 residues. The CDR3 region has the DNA TGTGCCAGCAGCAACGACAGGGTGGGGCAGCCCCAGCATTTT. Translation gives CASSNDRVGQPQHF.

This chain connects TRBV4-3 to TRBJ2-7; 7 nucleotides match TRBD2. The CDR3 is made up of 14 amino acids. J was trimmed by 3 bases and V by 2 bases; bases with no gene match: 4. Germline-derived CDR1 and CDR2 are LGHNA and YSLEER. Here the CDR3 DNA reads TGCGCCAGCAGCCAATTGGGGGGGAGCTACGAGCAGTACTTC. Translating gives CASSQLGGSYEQYF.

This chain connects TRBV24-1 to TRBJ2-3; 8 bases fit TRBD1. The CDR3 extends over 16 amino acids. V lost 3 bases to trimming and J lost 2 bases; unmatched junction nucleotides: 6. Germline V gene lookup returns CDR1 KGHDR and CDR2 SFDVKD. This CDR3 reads CATSDPRTGSTDTQYF. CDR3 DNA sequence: TGTGCCACCAGTGATCCGAGGACAGGGTCCACAGATACGCAGTATTTT.

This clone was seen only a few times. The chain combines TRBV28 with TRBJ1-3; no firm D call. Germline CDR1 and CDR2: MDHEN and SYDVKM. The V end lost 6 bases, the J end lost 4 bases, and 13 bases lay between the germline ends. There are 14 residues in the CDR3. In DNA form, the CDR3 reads TGTGCCAGCAGGCCCCAGGCGCAGGGAAACACCATATATTTT. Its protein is CASRPQAQGNTIYF.

For the CDR3, the DNA is TGTGCCAGCAGCTTGAAGGGGACACTTGAACGGGAGACCCAGTACTTC. This gives the protein CASSLKGTLERETQYF. This chain connects TRBV5-5 to TRBJ2-5; possible D gene TRBD1, 6 bases. Per the germline V gene, CDR1 is SGHKS and CDR2 is YYEKEE (reference sequence). Trimming removed 1 base from V and 5 bases from J, with 18 bases in between. The CDR3 sequence is 16 residues long. The whole variable domain, filled in from reference TRBV5-5 and TRBJ2-5, reads DAGVTQSPTHLIKTRGQQVTLRCSPISGHKSVSWYQQVLGQGPQFIFQYYEKEERGRGNFPDRFSARQFPNYSSELNVNALLLGDSALYLCASSLKGTLERETQYFGPGTRLLVL.

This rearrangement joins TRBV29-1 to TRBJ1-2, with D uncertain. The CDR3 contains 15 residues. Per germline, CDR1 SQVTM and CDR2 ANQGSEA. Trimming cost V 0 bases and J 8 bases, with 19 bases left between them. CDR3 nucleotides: TGCAGCGTTGAAGATCTTCCCCCATCAACGGGGGGCTACACCTTC. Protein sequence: CSVEDLPPSTGGYTF.

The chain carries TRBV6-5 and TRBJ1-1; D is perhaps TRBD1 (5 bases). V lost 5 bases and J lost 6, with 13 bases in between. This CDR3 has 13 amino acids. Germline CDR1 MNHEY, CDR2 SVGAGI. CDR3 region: CASSHQGGAEAFF. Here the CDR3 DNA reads TGTGCCAGCAGTCACCAGGGAGGAGCTGAAGCTTTCTTT.

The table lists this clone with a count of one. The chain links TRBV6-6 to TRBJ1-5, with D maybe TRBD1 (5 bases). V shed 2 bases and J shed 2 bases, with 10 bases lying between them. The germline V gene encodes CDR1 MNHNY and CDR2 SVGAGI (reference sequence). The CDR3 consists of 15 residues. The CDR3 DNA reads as TGTGCCAGCAGTTACGACCGGGGGGGCAATCAGCCCCAGCATTTT. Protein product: CASSYDRGGNQPQHF.

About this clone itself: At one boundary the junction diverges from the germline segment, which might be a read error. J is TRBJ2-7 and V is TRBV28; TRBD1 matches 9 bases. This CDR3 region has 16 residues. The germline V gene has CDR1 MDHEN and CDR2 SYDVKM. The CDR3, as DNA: TGTGCCAGCAGTTTCCCCCGGGACAGGGTCTCCCACGAGCAGTACTTC. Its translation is CASSFPRDRVSHEQYF.

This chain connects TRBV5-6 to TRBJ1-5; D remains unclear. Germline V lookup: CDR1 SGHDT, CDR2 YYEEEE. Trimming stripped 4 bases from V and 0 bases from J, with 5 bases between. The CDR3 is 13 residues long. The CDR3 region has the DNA TGTGCCAGCAGCGTCGGTAGCAATCAGCCCCAGCATTTT. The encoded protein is CASSVGSNQPQHF. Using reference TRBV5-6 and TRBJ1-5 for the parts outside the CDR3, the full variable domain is DAGVTQSPTHLIKTRGQQVTLRCSPKSGHDTVSWYQQALGQGPQFIFQYYEEEERQRGNFPDRFSGHQFPNYSSELNVNALLLGDSALYLCASSVGSNQPQHFGDGTRLSIL.

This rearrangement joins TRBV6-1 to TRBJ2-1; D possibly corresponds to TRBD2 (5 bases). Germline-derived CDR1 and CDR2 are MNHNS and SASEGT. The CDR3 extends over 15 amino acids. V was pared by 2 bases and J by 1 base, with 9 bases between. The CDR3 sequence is CASSEYRGSYNEQFF. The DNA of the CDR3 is TGTGCCAGCAGTGAATACCGGGGTTCCTACAATGAGCAGTTCTTC.

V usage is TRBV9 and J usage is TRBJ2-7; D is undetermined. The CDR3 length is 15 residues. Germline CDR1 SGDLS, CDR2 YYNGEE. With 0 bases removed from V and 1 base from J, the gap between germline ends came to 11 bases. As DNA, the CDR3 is TGTGCCAGCAGCGTAGCTCCTAGGTGGTCCTACGAGCAGTACTTC. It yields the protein CASSVAPRWSYEQYF.

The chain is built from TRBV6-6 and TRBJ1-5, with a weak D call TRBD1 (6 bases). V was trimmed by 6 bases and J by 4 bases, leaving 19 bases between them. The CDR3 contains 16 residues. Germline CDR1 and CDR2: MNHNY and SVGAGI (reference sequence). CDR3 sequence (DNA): TGTGCCAGCAGGACAGAAAACAGGGCCGGTAATCAGCCCCAGCATTTT. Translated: CASRTENRAGNQPQHF.

The CDR3 coding sequence is TGTGCCAGCAGTTACGGGCAGGGAGGCAACAATGAGCAGTTCTTC. It specifies CASSYGQGGNNEQFF. V is TRBV6-2 or TRBV6-3 and J is TRBJ2-1; D might be TRBD2 (6 bases). V was shortened by 2 bases and J by 5 bases, with 13 bases between the two germline ends. The CDR3 is 15 amino acids. Germline V lookup: CDR1 MNHEY, CDR2 SVGEGT.